Listed here is a single T cell receptor (beta chain). MiXCR, applied by TCRdb to the 5' RACE reads, yields one record per CDR3 protein. The repertoire includes about 60,000 distinct CDR3 sequences, roughly 16% of them detected once, and about 4.7% sits in the top ten. The data derive from a study of T cells of healthy individuals. The V end lost 4 bases, the J end lost 0 bases, and 16 bases lay between the germline ends. Per germline, CDR1 SGHVS and CDR2 FQNEAQ. The CDR3 has 17 residues. The source is a human donor in good health. The V call is TRBV7-8, the J call TRBJ1-5; TRBD1 is a possible D gene (6 bases). CDR3: CASSSGDTLYSNQPQHF. The CDR3 bases are TGTGCCAGCAGCTCCGGGGACACTCTCTATAGCAATCAGCCCCAGCATTTT.